The present TCR beta chain was sequenced within a study of T-cell reconstitution after alpha-beta-depleted transplantation in children (dated by TCRdb to about 2016). Broadly, across the study: Using TCR repertoire profiling, the study quantitatively followed how T-cell immune reconstitution unfolded in children after TCRalphabeta/CD19-depleted allogeneic hematopoietic cell transplantation.

Receptor libraries were prepared by PCR. TCRdb records Illumina HiSeq 2500 as the sequencer. TCR library preparation used molecular barcoding, with unique molecular identifiers applied to normalize quantification of the TCRbeta repertoire. In-frame beta chains were kept once TCRdb had trimmed the public reads at Q25 with fastp and called clones with MiXCR. CDR3 protein duplicates are merged, each entry listing the most common genes and DNA. For this sample there are about 610,000 distinct CDR3 sequences; about 10% appear just once. The ten largest account for roughly 4% of the sample. This clonotype was seen only a few times. It has no known antigen specificity. Within one base of it there is no much larger clone, and no base qualities were kept. Sample: PBMCs from the stem cell graft donor, taken from the stem cell graft. The source of this sequence is a human donor who donated a stem cell graft to a child with acute myeloid leukemia.

For the CDR3, the sequence is CSAGWGNTQETQYF. Read as DNA, the sequence is TGCAGTGCTGGTTGGGGGAACACCCAAGAGACCCAGTACTTC. The rearranged chain carries TRBV20-1 and TRBJ2-5; the D segment may tentatively be TRBD1 or TRBD2, each giving 5 matched bases. Relative to germline, V is 5 bases shorter and J is 1 base shorter, with 14 bases between their ends. Via the germline V gene (reference sequence), CDR1 is DFQATT and CDR2 SNEGSKA. The CDR3 starts with the cysteine, ends with the phenylalanine, and has 14 residues. CDR3 DNA is the only sequence kept; it has 42 bases, read in frame from the first base.